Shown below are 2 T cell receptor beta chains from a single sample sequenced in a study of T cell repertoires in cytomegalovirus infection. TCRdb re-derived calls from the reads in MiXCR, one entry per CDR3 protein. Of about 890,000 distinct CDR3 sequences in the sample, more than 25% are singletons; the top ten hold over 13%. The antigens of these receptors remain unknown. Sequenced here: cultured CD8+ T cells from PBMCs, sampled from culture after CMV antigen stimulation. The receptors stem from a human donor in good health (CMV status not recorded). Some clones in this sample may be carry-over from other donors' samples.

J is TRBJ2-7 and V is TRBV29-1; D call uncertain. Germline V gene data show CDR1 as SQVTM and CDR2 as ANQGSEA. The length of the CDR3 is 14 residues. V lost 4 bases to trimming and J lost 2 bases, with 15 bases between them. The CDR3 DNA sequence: TGCAGCGTTGTAGTAGGAACAGTAACCTACGAGCAGTACTTC. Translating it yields CSVVVGTVTYEQYF.

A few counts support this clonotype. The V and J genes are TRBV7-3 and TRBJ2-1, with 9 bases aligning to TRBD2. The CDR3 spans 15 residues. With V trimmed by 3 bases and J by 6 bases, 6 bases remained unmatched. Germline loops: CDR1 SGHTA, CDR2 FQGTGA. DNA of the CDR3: TGTGCCAGCAGCTTGGAGCGGGGGGCGGTCAATGAGCAGTTCTTC. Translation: CASSLERGAVNEQFF.